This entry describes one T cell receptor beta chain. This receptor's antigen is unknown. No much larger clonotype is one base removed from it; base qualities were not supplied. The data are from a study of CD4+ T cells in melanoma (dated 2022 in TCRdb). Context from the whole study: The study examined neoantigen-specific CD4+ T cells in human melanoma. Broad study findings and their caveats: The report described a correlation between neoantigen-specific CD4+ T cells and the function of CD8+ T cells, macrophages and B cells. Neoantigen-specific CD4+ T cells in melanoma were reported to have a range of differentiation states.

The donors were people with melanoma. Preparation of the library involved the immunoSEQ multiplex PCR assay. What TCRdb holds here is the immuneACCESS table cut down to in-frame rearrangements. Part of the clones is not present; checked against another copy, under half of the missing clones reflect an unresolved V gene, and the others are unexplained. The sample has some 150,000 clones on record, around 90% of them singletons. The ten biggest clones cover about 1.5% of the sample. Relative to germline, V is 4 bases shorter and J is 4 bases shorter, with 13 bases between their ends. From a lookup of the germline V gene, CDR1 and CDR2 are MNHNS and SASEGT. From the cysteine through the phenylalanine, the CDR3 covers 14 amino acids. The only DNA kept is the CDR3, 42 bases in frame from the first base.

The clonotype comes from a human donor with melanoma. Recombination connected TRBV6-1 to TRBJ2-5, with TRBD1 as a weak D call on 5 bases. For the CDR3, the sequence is CASSVRRQIETQYF. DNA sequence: TGTGCCAGCAGTGTACGACGACAGATAGAGACCCAGTACTTC.